This entry features one TCR beta chain sequence. The V end lost 0 bases, the J end lost 0 bases, and 7 bases lay between the germline ends. The CDR3 length is 15 residues. Germline CDR1 reads SGHTS; CDR2 reads YDEGEE. This record comes from a study of cytomegalovirus exposure and HLA in healthy donors. At the level of the study: An analysis done earlier identified 117 million unique TCR beta sequences from about 180 million T cells. HLA-typed donors were the source of 90 million or so unique TCRs, which an early data release held. The Caucasian-associated ancestry cluster contained more than 75% of the approximately 410 genotyped donors.

Use of 60 Vbeta and 13 Jbeta primers characterized the PCR. This table comes from immunoSEQ multiplex PCR, and its TCRdb copy is limited to in-frame clones, with some not included. The data hold about 140,000 clones, with over 75% observed a single time. Sequenced: PBMCs. The clonotype originates from a man aged 25-40 years in good health. This sequence joins TRBV5-8 and TRBJ1-5; no clear D. The CDR3 region is CASSLGLLSNQPQHF. In DNA form, the CDR3 reads TGTGCCAGCAGCTTGGGGCTTCTTAGCAATCAGCCCCAGCATTTT.